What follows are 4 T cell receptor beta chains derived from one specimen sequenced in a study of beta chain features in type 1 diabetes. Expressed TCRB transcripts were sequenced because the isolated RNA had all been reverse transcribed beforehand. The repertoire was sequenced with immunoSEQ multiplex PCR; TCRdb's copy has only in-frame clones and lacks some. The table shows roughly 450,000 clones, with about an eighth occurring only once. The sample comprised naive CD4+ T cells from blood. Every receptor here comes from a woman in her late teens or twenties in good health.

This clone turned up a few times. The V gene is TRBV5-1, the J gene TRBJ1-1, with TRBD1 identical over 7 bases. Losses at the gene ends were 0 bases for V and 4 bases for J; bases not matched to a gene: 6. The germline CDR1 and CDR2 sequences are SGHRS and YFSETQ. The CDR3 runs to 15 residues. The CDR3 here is CASSLAQGVGTEAFF. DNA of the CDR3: TGCGCCAGCAGCTTGGCCCAGGGGGTGGGCACTGAAGCTTTCTTT. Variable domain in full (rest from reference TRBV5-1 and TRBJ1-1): KAGVTQTPRYLIKTRGQQVTLSCSPISGHRSVSWYQQTPGQGLQFLFEYFSETQRNKGNFPGRFSGRQFSNSRSEMNVSTLELGDSALYLCASSLAQGVGTEAFFGQGTRLTVV.

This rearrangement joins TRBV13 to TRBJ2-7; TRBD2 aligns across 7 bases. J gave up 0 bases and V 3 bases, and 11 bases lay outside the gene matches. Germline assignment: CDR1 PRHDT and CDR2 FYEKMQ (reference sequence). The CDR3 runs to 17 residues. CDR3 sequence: CASSLAPLAGVSYEQYF. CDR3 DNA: TGTGCCAGCAGCTTGGCTCCTCTGGCGGGAGTCTCCTACGAGCAGTACTTC.

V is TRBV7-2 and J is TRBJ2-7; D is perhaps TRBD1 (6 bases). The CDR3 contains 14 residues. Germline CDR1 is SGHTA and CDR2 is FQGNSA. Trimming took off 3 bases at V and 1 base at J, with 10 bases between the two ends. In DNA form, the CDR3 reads TGTGCCAGCAGCTTTCAAGGGGGTTCCTACGAGCAGTACTTC. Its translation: CASSFQGGSYEQYF.

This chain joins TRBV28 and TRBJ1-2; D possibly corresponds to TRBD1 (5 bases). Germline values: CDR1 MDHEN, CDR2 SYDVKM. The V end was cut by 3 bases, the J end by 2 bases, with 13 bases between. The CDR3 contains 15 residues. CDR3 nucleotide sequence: TGTGCCAGCAGTTTCCGTCACAGGAGCAACTATGGCTACACCTTC. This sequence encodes CASSFRHRSNYGYTF.